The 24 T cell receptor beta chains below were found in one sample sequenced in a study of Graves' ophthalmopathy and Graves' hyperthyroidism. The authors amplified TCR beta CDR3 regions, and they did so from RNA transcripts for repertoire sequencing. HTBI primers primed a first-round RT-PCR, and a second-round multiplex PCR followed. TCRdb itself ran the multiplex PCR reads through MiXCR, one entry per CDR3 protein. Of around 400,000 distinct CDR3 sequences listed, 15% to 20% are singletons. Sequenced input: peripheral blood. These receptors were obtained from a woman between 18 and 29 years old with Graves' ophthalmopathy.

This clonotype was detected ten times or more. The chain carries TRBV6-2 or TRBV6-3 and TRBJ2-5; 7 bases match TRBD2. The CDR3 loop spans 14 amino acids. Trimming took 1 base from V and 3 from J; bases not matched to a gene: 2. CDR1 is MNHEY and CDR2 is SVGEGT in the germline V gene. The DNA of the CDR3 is TGTGCCAGCAGTTACTGGGGGGGTGAAGAGACCCAGTACTTC. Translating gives CASSYWGGEETQYF.

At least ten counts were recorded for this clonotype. The CDR3 loop reads CASSPLGTSTIYF. CDR3 coding DNA: TGTGCCAGCAGTCCTTTGGGGACGAGCACCATATATTTT. The rearrangement links TRBV3-1 to TRBJ1-3; possibly TRBD1 for D (5 bases). V lost 6 bases, J lost 9 bases, and 15 bases lay in between. The length of the CDR3 is 13 residues. Per the germline V gene, CDR1 is LGHDT and CDR2 is YNNKEL (reference sequence).

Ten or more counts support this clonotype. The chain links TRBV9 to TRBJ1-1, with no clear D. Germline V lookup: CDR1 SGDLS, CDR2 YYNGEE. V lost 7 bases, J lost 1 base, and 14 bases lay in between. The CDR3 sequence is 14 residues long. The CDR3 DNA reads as TGTGCCAGCGGAGGAGCTGGGCCGAACACTGAAGCTTTCTTT. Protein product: CASGGAGPNTEAFF.

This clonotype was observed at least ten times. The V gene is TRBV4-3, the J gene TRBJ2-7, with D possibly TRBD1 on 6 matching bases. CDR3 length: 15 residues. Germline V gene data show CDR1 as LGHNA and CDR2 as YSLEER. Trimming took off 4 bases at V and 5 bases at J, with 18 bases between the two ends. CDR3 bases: TGCGCCAGCAGCCTGCATCTAACAGGGCCCAACGAGCAGTACTTC. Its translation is CASSLHLTGPNEQYF.

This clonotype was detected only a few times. The CDR3 bases are TGTGCCAGCAGTCTGGGCGATGGTGGCTATGGCTACACCTTC. The encoded protein is CASSLGDGGYGYTF. J is TRBJ1-2 and V is TRBV12-3 or TRBV12-4; D uncertain. V lost 5 bases and J 4 bases, leaving 14 bases between the germline ends. The CDR3 runs to 14 residues.

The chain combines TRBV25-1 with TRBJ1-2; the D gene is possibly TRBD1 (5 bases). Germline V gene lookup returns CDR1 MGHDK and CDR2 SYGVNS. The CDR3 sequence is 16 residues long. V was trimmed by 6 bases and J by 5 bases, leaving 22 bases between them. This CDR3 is CASSDTWGRLVYGYTF. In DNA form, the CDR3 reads TGTGCCAGCAGCGATACGTGGGGCCGGCTGGTGTATGGCTACACCTTC.

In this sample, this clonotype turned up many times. The CDR3 DNA reads as TGTGCCAGCAGCCCGAGGTACAGCTCAGAACAAGAGACCCAGTACTTC. As protein: CASSPRYSSEQETQYF. The chain carries TRBV5-5 and TRBJ2-5, with D hard to call. CDR3 length: 16 residues. V gave up 4 bases and J gave up 2 bases, with 18 bases separating them. CDR1 is SGHKS and CDR2 is YYEKEE in the germline V gene (reference sequence).

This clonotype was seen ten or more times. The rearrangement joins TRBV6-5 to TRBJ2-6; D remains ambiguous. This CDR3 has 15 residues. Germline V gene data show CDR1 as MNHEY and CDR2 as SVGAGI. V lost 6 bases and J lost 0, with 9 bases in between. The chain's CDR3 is CASRSPSSGANVLTF. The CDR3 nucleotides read TGTGCCAGCAGGTCACCGAGCTCTGGGGCCAACGTCCTGACTTTC.

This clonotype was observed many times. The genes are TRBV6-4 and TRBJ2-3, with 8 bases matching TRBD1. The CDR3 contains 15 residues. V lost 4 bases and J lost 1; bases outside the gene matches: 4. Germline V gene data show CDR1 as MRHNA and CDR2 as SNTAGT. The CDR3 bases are TGTGCCAGCAGTGCACAGGGGGAGGGCACAGATACGCAGTATTTT. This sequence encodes CASSAQGEGTDTQYF.

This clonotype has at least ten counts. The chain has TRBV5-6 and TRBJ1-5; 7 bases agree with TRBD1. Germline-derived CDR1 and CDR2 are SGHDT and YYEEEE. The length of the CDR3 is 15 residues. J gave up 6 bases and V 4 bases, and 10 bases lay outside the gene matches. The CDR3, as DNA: TGTGCCAGCAGCCGGACAGGAGGAGTTTTTCAGCCCCAGCATTTT. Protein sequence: CASSRTGGVFQPQHF.

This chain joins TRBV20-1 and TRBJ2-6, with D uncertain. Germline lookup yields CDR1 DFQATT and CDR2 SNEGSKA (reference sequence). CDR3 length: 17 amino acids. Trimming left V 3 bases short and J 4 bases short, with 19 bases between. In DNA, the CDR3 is TGCAGTGCTAGGACTCCCGTCACGGATAGGGGGGCCAACGTCCTGACTTTC. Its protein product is CSARTPVTDRGANVLTF.

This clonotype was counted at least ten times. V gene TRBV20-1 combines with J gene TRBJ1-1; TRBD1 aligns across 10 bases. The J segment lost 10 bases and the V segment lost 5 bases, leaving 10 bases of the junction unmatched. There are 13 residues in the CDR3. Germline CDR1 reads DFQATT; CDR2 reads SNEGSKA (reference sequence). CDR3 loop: CSAQTGGAPGAFF. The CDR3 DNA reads TGCAGTGCTCAGACAGGGGGCGCCCCGGGAGCTTTCTTT.

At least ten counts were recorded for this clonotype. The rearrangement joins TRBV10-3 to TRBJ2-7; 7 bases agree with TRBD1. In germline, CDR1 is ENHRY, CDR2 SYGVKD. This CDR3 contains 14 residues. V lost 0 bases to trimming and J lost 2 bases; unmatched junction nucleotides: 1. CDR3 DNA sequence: TGTGCCATCAGTGAGTCGACAGGGACCTACGAGCAGTACTTC. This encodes CAISESTGTYEQYF.

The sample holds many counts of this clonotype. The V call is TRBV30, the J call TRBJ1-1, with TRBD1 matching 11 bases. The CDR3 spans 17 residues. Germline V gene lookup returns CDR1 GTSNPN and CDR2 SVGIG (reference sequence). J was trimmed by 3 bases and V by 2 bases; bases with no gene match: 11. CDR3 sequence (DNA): TGTGCCTGGAGTCCCCCCATCGGGGGACAGGGGGACACTGAAGCTTTCTTT. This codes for CAWSPPIGGQGDTEAFF.

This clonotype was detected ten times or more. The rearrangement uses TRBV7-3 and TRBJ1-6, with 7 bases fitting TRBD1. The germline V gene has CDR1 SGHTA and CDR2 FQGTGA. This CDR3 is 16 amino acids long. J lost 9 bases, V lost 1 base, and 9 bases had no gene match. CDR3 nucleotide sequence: TGTGCCAGCAGCTTAAGGGCAGGGGGTTCAACTTCACCCCTCCACTTT. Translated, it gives CASSLRAGGSTSPLHF.

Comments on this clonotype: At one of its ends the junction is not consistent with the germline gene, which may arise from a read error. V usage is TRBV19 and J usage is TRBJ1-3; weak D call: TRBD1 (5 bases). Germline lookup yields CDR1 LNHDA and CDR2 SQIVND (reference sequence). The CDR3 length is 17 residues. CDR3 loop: CASSMEGTWNSGNTIYF. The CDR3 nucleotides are TGTGCCAGTAGTATGGAAGGGACCTGGAACTCTGGAAACACCATATATTTC.

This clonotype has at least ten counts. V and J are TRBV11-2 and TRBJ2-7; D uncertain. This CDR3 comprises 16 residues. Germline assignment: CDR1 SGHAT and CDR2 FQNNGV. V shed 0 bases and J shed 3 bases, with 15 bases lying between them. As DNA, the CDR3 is TGTGCCAGCAGCTTAGAGGGAATCACAGCTGTCTACGAGCAGTACTTC. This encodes CASSLEGITAVYEQYF.

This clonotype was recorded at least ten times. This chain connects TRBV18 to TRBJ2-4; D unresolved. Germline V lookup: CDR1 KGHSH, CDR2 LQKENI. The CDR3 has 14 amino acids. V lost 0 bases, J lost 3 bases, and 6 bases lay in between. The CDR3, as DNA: TGTGCCAGCTCACCACCTCTGGGCAAAAACATTCAGTACTTC. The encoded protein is CASSPPLGKNIQYF.

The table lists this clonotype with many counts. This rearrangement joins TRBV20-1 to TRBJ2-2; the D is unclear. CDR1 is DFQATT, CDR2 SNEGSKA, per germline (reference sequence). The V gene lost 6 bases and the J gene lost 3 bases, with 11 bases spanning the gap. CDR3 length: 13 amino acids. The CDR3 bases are TGCAGTGCCGCGGAGACCGACACCGGGGAGCTGTTTTTT. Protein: CSAAETDTGELFF.

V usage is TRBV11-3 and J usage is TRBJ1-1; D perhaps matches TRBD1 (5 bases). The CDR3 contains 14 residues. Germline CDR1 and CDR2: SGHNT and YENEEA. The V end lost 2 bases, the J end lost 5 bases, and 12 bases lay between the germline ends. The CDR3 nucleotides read TGTGCCAGCAGCTTAAACAGGATCGGGACTGAAGCTTTCTTT. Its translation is CASSLNRIGTEAFF.

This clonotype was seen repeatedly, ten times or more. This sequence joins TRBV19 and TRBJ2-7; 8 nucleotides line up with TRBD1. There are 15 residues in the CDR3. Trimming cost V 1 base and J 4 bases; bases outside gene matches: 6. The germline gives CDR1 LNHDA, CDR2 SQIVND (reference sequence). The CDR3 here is CASSIVGQGKYEQYF. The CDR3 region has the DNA TGTGCCAGTAGTATAGTCGGACAGGGAAAATACGAGCAGTACTTC.

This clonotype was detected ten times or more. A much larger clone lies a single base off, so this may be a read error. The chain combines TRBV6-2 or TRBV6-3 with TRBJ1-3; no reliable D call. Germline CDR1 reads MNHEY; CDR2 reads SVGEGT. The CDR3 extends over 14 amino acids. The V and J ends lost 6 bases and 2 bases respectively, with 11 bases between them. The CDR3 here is CASRRAWTGNTIYF. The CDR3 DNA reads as TGTGCCAGCAGGAGGGCTTGGACTGGAAACACCATATATTTT.

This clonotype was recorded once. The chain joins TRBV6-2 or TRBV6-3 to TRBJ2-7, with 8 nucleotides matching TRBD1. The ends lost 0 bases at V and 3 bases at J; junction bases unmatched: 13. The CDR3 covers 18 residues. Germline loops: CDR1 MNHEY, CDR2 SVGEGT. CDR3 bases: TGTGCCAGCAGTTACTCGAAGGACAGGGATAGGTGGGGCTACGAGCAGTACTTC. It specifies CASSYSKDRDRWGYEQYF.

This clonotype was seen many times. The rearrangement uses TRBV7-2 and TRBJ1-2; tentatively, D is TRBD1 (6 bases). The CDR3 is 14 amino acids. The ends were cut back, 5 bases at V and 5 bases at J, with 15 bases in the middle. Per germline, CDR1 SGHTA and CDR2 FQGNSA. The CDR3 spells CASSGEQGLYGYTF. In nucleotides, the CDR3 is TGTGCCAGCAGCGGGGAACAGGGATTATATGGCTACACCTTC. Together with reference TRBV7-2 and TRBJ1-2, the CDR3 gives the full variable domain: GAGVSQSPSNKVTEKGKDVELRCDPISGHTALYWYRQSLGQGLEFLIYFQGNSAPDKSGLPSDRFSAERTGGSVSTLTIQRTQQEDSAVYLCASSGEQGLYGYTFGSGTRLTVV.